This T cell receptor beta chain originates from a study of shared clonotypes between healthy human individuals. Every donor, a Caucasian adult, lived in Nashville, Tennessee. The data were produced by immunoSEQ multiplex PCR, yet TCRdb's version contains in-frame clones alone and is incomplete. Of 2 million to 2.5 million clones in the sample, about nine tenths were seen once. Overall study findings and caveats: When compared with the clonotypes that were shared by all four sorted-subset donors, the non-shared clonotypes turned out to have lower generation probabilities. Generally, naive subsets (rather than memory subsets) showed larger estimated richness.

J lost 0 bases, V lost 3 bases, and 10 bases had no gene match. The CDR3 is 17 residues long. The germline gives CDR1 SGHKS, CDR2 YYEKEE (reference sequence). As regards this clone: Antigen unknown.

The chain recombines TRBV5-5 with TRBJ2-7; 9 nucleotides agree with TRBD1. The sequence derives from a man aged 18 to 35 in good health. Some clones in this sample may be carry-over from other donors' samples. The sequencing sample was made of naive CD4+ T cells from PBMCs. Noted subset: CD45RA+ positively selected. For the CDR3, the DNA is TGTGCCAGCAGCTCGCCCTATACAGGGGGCGTCTCCTACGAGCAGTACTTC. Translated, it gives CASSSPYTGGVSYEQYF.